The 25 T cell receptor beta chains listed next were all sequenced from one sample in a study of T cell responses to AZD1222 COVID-19 vaccine. Some clones are missing from TCRdb's copy, which holds only in-frame ones; the method was immunoSEQ multiplex PCR. The data hold about 140,000 clones, with roughly 90% observed a single time. The source was peripheral blood, collected 28 days after the second AZD1222 dose. These receptors all come from an adult who received the AZD1222 COVID-19 vaccine.

The CDR3 region is CATSDTRVSTDTQYF. In nucleotides, the CDR3 is TGTGCCACCAGTGATACCAGGGTTAGCACAGATACGCAGTATTTT. The chain uses TRBV24-1 and TRBJ2-3; D is perhaps TRBD1 (5 bases). This CDR3 spans 15 amino acids. Looked up from germline, CDR1 is KGHDR and CDR2 is SFDVKD. Between the trimmed V and J ends, which lost 3 bases and 0 bases, there was a span of 9 bases.

The chain couples TRBV4-3 to TRBJ1-5; the D gene is possibly TRBD1 (5 bases). The length of the CDR3 is 15 residues. CDR1 LGHNA and CDR2 YSLEER come from the germline V gene. Trimming removed 0 bases at V and 4 bases at J, with 10 bases between. The CDR3 loop reads CASSQESGPNQPQHF. The CDR3, as DNA: TGCGCCAGCAGCCAAGAGTCAGGGCCAAATCAGCCCCAGCATTTT.

This chain joins TRBV27 and TRBJ1-5; D possibly corresponds to TRBD1 (5 bases). The V gene's germline CDR1 is MNHEY and CDR2 SMNVEV (reference sequence). V was cut by 5 bases and J by 4 bases, with 6 bases left in between. The CDR3 has 12 residues. CDR3 bases: TGTGCCAGCAGTCGGGGGAATCAGCCCCAGCATTTT. Protein: CASSRGNQPQHF.

CDR3 bases: TGTGCCAGCAGTGATGAGAGAGTAGAAAAACTGTTTTTT. This gives the protein CASSDERVEKLFF. The chain carries TRBV25-1 and TRBJ1-4; D is uncertain. The CDR3 runs to 13 residues. Per germline, CDR1 MGHDK and CDR2 SYGVNS. With 3 bases removed from V and 8 bases from J, the gap between germline ends came to 10 bases. Full variable domain (outside the CDR3, taken from reference TRBV25-1 and TRBJ1-4): EADIYQTPRYLVIGTGKKITLECSQTMGHDKMYWYQQDPGMELHLIHYSYGVNSTEKGDLSSESTVSRIRTEHFPLTLESARPSHTSQYLCASSDERVEKLFFGSGTQLSVL.

V is TRBV20-1 and J is TRBJ1-4; D may be TRBD1 (6 bases). The CDR3 runs 16 residues. Germline V gives CDR1 DFQATT, CDR2 SNEGSKA (reference sequence). The ends were cut back, 3 bases at V and 8 bases at J, with 22 bases in the middle. The CDR3 bases are TGCAGTGCTAGTCATGCAGGGGAGGTCTTACGGGAAAAACTGTTTTTT. Translation: CSASHAGEVLREKLFF.

As regards this clone: The same CDR3 arises from other DNA sequences in this sample as well. The chain uses TRBV18 and TRBJ2-1; D remains ambiguous. This CDR3 region has 12 residues. V lost 1 base and J lost 6, with 4 bases in between. Germline assignment: CDR1 KGHSH and CDR2 LQKENI. The CDR3 sequence: CASSPQGNEQFF. CDR3 sequence (DNA): TGTGCCAGCTCACCACAGGGCAATGAGCAGTTCTTC.

J is TRBJ1-1 and V is TRBV19; no firm D call. V lost 5 bases and J 4 bases, leaving 8 bases between the germline ends. The CDR3 extends over 12 amino acids. Germline values: CDR1 LNHDA, CDR2 SQIVND (reference sequence). DNA for the CDR3: TGTGCCAGTAGTCCTCCCGGCACTGAAGCTTTCTTT. Its protein product is CASSPPGTEAFF.

This sequence joins TRBV4-3 and TRBJ1-3; the match to TRBD1 covers 7 bases. Losses at the gene ends were 1 base for V and 5 bases for J; bases not matched to a gene: 2. This CDR3 has 14 residues. Germline V gene lookup returns CDR1 LGHNA and CDR2 YSLEER. The CDR3 reads CASSQGGQRNTIYF. The CDR3 DNA sequence: TGCGCCAGCAGCCAAGGGGGACAGCGAAACACCATATATTTT.

The CDR3 here is CASSSPGGGGWDEQYF. In DNA, the CDR3 is TGTGCCAGCAGTTCCCCAGGCGGGGGAGGTTGGGACGAGCAGTACTTC. The chain carries TRBV27 and TRBJ2-7; 7 bases map to TRBD2. V dropped 4 bases and J dropped 5; count of bases not matched to a gene: 14. CDR3 length: 16 amino acids. CDR1 and CDR2 from the germline V gene are MNHEY and SMNVEV (reference sequence).

This rearrangement joins TRBV7-2 to TRBJ2-1; 10 bases match TRBD2. The CDR3 spans 18 residues. CDR1 and CDR2 (germline): SGHTA, FQGNSA. The V and J ends lost 1 base and 2 bases, in that order; junction bases with no gene match: 8. DNA for the CDR3: TGTGCCAGCAGCTTAGTGGGGCTAGCGGGAGTTACCTACAATGAGCAGTTCTTC. Protein: CASSLVGLAGVTYNEQFF. The full variable domain, rest sourced from reference TRBV7-2 and TRBJ2-1, is GAGVSQSPSNKVTEKGKDVELRCDPISGHTALYWYRQSLGQGLEFLIYFQGNSAPDKSGLPSDRFSAERTGGSVSTLTIQRTQQEDSAVYLCASSLVGLAGVTYNEQFFGPGTRLTVL.

The chain is built from TRBV29-1 and TRBJ2-5; a weak D match, TRBD1 (5 bases). V dropped 4 bases and J dropped 0 bases, with 9 bases sitting between them. This CDR3 is built from 13 residues. Germline CDR1 and CDR2: SQVTM and ANQGSEA. The CDR3 DNA reads as TGCAGCGTTGGACAGATGTACCAAGAGACCCAGTACTTC. This codes for CSVGQMYQETQYF.

CDR3 nucleotide sequence: TGTGCCAGTACCCCACGACAGGGAACTAATGAAAAACTGTTTTTT. Protein: CASTPRQGTNEKLFF. The V and J genes are TRBV19 and TRBJ1-4, with 7 bases identical to TRBD1. J lost 1 base, V lost 7 bases, and 6 bases had no gene match. Germline CDR1 reads LNHDA; CDR2 reads SQIVND (reference sequence). This CDR3 comprises 15 residues.

V is TRBV10-3 and J is TRBJ2-1, with TRBD2 matching over 14 bases. CDR3 length: 16 residues. Germline CDR1 reads ENHRY; CDR2 reads SYGVKD. Trimming removed 3 bases from V and 6 bases from J; junction bases left unmatched: 4. CDR3 in DNA: TGTGCCATCAGTGATCAGGGGACTAGCGGGAGCAATGAGCAGTTCTTC. Translated, it gives CAISDQGTSGSNEQFF.

The gene calls are TRBV11-2 and TRBJ1-3; 8 bases map to TRBD1. V gave up 2 bases and J gave up 0 bases; unmatched junction bases: 3. Germline CDR1 SGHAT, CDR2 FQNNGV. CDR3 length equals 16 residues. CDR3 protein: CASSLYGQGSGNTIYF. In DNA, the CDR3 is TGTGCCAGCAGCTTATATGGACAGGGCTCTGGAAACACCATATATTTT.

The chain uses TRBV5-1 and TRBJ1-4; unclear D gene. Germline values: CDR1 SGHRS, CDR2 YFSETQ. Trimming took off 7 bases at V and 2 bases at J, with 18 bases between the two ends. The CDR3 has 16 amino acids. The CDR3 bases are TGCGCCAGCGCGTCGATCGGGCGAGGGACTAATGAAAAACTGTTTTTT. Its protein is CASASIGRGTNEKLFF.

This CDR3 reads CASSSHRVFEAFF. CDR3 DNA sequence: TGTGCCAGCAGTTCCCACCGGGTCTTTGAAGCTTTCTTT. The rearrangement joins TRBV6-2 or TRBV6-3 to TRBJ1-1; D remains ambiguous. Per the germline V gene, CDR1 is MNHEY and CDR2 is SVGEGT. The CDR3 contains 13 residues. With 4 bases removed from V and 7 bases from J, the gap between germline ends came to 13 bases.

This clone was recorded only once. V gene TRBV5-4 combines with J gene TRBJ1-2; D gene ambiguous. The V end lost 0 bases, the J end lost 3 bases, and 12 bases lay between the germline ends. This CDR3 spans 15 amino acids. Germline V gene lookup returns CDR1 SGHNT and CDR2 YYREEE (reference sequence). The DNA for the CDR3 is TGTGCCAGCAGCTTGGTTAGCCGGGGAGACTATGGCTACACCTTC. The encoded protein is CASSLVSRGDYGYTF.

Only one count was recorded for this clone. The J gene is TRBJ2-7, the V gene TRBV13; D might be TRBD1 (5 bases). The V end lost 2 bases, the J end lost 6 bases, and 5 bases lay between the germline ends. The CDR3 length is 11 residues. Germline-derived CDR1 and CDR2 are PRHDT and FYEKMQ (reference sequence). CDR3 sequence: CASSLRGEQYF. CDR3 nucleotides: TGTGCCAGCAGCTTAAGGGGCGAGCAGTACTTC.

The chain's CDR3 is CSAGQGDTQYF. CDR3 sequence (DNA): TGCAGTGCCGGACAGGGGGATACGCAGTATTTT. The chain employs TRBV20-1 and TRBJ2-3; TRBD1 agrees at 9 bases. Germline lookup yields CDR1 DFQATT and CDR2 SNEGSKA (reference sequence). The CDR3 length is 11 residues. V was pared by 6 bases and J by 6 bases, with 1 base of the junction left unmatched.

CDR3 in DNA: TGTGCCAGCAGCACTATGGGACAGCACACGAACACTGAAGCTTTCTTT. It translates to CASSTMGQHTNTEAFF. The V and J genes are TRBV7-8 and TRBJ1-1; 7 bases map to TRBD1. CDR1 is SGHVS, CDR2 FQNEAQ, per germline. The V gene end was trimmed by 5 bases and the J gene end by 1 base; junction bases not matched to a gene: 10. CDR3 size: 16 residues.

V and J are TRBV6-2 or TRBV6-3 and TRBJ2-1; TRBD1 might be the D (7 bases). V lost 6 bases and J 6 bases, leaving 18 bases between the germline ends. CDR3 length: 15 amino acids. Germline CDR1 is MNHEY and CDR2 is SVGEGT. In DNA, the CDR3 is TGTGCCAGCAGCAGCTCCGGGACAGCGGGCAATGAGCAGTTCTTC. Protein: CASSSSGTAGNEQFF.

The rearrangement joins TRBV4-1 to TRBJ1-2; D ambiguous. CDR1 MGHRA and CDR2 YSYEKL come from the germline V gene. This CDR3 is 17 amino acids long. Trimming stripped 0 bases from V and 4 bases from J, with 18 bases between. The CDR3 here is CASSQDPEFTATYGYTF. The DNA of the CDR3 is TGCGCCAGCAGCCAAGACCCCGAGTTTACAGCAACCTATGGCTACACCTTC.

The chain employs TRBV4-3 and TRBJ1-5; D gene uncertain. Deletions cut 0 bases from V and 6 bases from J, with 9 bases between. Germline loops: CDR1 LGHNA, CDR2 YSLEER. The CDR3 totals 14 residues. CDR3 coding DNA: TGCGCCAGCAGCCAAGACCTGGGGAGTCAGCCCCAGCATTTT. Its protein is CASSQDLGSQPQHF.

V usage is TRBV27 and J usage is TRBJ1-1; D perhaps matches TRBD1 (6 bases). CDR3 size: 14 residues. Germline V gene data show CDR1 as MNHEY and CDR2 as SMNVEV (reference sequence). Trimming took 0 bases from V and 4 from J, leaving 9 bases between them. CDR3 sequence: CASSLSQGSTEAFF. DNA for the CDR3: TGTGCCAGCAGTTTATCCCAGGGGTCCACTGAAGCTTTCTTT.

The chain carries TRBV28 and TRBJ1-5, with 9 bases that match TRBD1. Germline V CDR1 and CDR2: MDHEN, SYDVKM. The CDR3 contains 14 residues. Trimming at V came to 4 bases and at J to 10 bases, leaving 8 bases not matched to a gene. This chain's CDR3 is CASSWTGEVEPQHF. The CDR3 DNA sequence: TGTGCCAGCAGTTGGACAGGGGAGGTTGAACCCCAGCATTTT.